The TCR beta chain under discussion was sequenced for a study of T cell responses to AZD1222 COVID-19 vaccine. Trimming shortened V by 1 base and J by 4 bases, and 13 bases separated the two germline ends. CDR3 length: 15 residues. From germline, CDR1 is SEHNR and CDR2 FQNEAQ (reference sequence). Notes on this clone: Its antigen is undetermined.

Assay used: immunoSEQ multiplex PCR; TCRdb lists only in-frame clones, some missing. The sample consists of roughly 100,000 clones, roughly 86% of them appearing once. Study conclusions and caveats: Repertoires were obtained only post-peak T cell response. Epitopes outside B.1.351 and B.1.1.7 mutated regions reportedly drew nearly half of spike TCRs. In a largely white British group with more females than males, clonal diversity was possibly underestimated.

This TCR was recovered from an adult who received the MenACWY meningococcal vaccine as a control. V usage is TRBV7-9 and J usage is TRBJ1-2; D possibly corresponds to TRBD1 (5 bases). Sequences were derived from peripheral blood, sampled 28 days after the second dose of the MenACWY control vaccine. The CDR3 DNA is TGTGCCAGCAGCTTAGGGTCGGGGCTGAGCTATGGCTACACCTTC. This sequence encodes CASSLGSGLSYGYTF.